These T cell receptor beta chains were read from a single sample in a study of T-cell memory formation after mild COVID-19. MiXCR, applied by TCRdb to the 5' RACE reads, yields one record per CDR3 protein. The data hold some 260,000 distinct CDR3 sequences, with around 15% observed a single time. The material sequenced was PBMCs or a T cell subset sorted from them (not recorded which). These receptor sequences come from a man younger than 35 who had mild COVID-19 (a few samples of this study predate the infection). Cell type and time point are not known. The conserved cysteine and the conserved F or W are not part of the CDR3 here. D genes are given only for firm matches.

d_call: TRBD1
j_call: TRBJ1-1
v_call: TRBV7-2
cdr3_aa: ASSPRPYRGRKGMNTEAF

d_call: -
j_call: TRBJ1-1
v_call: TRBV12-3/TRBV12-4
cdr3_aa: ASSLMWVAEAF

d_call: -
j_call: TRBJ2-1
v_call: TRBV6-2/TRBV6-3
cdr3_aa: ASTRGTAGNEQF

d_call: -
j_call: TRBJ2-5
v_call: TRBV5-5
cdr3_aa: ASSRAGSGQETQY

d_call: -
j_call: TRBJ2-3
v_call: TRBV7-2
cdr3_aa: ASSLSGYTDTQY

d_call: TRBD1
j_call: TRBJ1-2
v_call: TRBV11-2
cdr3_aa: ASSRNPGGDGYT

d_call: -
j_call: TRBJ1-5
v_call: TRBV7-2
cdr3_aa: ASSLYRVGEYSNQPQH

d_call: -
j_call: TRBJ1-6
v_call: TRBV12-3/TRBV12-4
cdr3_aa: ASRAGGHSYNSPLH

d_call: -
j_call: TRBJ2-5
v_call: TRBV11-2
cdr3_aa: ASSLLWGTQY

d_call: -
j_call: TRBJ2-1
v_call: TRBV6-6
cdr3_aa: ASSYSTNYNEQF

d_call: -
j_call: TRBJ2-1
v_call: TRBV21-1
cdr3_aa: ASSNAPGWTGNEQF

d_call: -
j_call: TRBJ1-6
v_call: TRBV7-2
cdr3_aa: ASSPIPLSSYNSPLH

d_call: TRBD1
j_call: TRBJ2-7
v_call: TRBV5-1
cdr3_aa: ASSRGQGLSVDEQY

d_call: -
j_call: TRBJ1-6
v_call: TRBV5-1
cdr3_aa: ASSLVGGQNSPLH

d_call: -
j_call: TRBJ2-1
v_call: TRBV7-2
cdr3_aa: ASSPNYSSYNEQF

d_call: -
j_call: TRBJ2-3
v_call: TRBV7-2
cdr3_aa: ASSKDYLSTDTQY

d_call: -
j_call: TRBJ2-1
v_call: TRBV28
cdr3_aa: ASGISGYNEQF

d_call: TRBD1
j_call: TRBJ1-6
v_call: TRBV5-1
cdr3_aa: ASSWDRGINSPLH

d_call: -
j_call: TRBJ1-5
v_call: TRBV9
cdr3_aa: ASSLGKPQH

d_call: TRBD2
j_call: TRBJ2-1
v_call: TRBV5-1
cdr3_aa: ASSLGDYQGNEQF

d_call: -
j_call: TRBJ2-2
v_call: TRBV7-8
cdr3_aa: AGSSGLNTGELF

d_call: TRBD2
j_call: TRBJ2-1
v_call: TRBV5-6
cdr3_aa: ASSLRQRGNNEQF

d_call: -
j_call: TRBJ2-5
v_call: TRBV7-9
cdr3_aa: ASSLAGLAGAKKTQY

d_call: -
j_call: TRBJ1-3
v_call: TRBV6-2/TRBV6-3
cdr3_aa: AARVVGNTIY

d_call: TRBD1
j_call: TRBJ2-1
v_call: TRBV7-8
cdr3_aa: ASSRDRGQYNEQF

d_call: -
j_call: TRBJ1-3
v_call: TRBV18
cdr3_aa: ASSPQVQAAGNTIY

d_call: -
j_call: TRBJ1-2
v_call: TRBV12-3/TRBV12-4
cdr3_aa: ASSFGLQANYGYT

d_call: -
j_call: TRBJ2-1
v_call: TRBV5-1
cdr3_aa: ASSFGGRGNNEQF

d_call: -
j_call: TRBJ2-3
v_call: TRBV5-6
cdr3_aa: ASSSWGADTQY

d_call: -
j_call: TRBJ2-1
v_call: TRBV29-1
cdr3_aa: SVERTARYNEQF

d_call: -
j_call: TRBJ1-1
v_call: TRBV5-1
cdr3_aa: ASSLEGLPTEAF

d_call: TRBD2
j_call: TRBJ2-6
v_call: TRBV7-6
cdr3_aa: ASSPRGGAGANVLT

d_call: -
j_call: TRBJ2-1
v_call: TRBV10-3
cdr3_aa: ALQPGASPNNEQF

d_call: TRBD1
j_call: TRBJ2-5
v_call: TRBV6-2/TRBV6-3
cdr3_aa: ASSYSLRDSEETQY

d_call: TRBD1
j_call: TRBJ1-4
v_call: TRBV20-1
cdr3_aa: SARGKGAGATNEKLF

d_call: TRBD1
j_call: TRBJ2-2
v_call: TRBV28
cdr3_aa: ASRNRGTTGELF